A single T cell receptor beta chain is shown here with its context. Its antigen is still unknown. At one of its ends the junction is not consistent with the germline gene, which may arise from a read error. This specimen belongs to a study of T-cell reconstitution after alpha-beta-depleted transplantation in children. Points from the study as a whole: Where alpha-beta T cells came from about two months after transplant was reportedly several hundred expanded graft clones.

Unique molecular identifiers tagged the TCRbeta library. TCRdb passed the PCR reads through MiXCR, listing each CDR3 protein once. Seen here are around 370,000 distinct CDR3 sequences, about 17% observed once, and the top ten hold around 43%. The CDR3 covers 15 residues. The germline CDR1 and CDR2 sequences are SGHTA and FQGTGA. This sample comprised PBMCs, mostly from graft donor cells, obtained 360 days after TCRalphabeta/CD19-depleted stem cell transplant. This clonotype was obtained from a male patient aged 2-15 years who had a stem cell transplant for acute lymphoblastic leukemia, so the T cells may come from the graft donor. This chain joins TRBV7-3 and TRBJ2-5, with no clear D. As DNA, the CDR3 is TGTGCCAGCAGCCCGCGGACGTCCGGCCAAGCGACCCAGTACTTC. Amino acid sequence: CASSPRTSGQATQYF.